One sample yielded the 16 T cell receptor beta chains listed below, sequenced in a study of blood T cell repertoires in COVID-19. Sequenced by immunoSEQ multiplex PCR; TCRdb stores in-frame clones only, minus some. This table holds under 200,000 clones, around 86% found once. The sequenced sample consisted of PBMCs or T cells enriched from blood (not recorded which). All receptors come from a man aged 40-49 years with acute COVID-19.

The J gene is TRBJ2-3, the V gene TRBV12-3 or TRBV12-4, with no clear D. The CDR3 loop spans 13 amino acids. The ends were cut back, 7 bases at V and 5 bases at J, with 13 bases in the middle. The CDR3 loop is CASTLLPGDTQYF. CDR3 DNA sequence: TGTGCCAGCACCCTATTACCAGGAGATACGCAGTATTTT.

In this sample, this clone turned up once. The chain uses TRBV5-5 and TRBJ2-7, with D tentatively TRBD2 (7 bases). The ends were cut back, 0 bases at V and 0 bases at J, with 22 bases in the middle. CDR1 is SGHKS and CDR2 is YYEKEE in the germline V gene (reference sequence). The CDR3 has 19 residues. The DNA for the CDR3 is TGTGCCAGCAGCTTGGCCCTAGGGGGGGCTAGCTGGAGCTCCTACGAGCAGTACTTC. The encoded protein is CASSLALGGASWSSYEQYF.

The chain is built from TRBV15 and TRBJ2-7; 11 nucleotides line up with TRBD2. The CDR3 sequence is 15 residues long. CDR1 is LNHNV and CDR2 is YYDKDF in the germline V gene (reference sequence). The V and J ends lost 3 bases and 5 bases, in that order; junction bases with no gene match: 6. The CDR3 DNA is TGTGCCACCAGCAGGAGACTAGCGGGAAGGAACGAGCAGTACTTC. This translates into CATSRRLAGRNEQYF.

This rearrangement joins TRBV9 to TRBJ2-4; D might be TRBD2 (6 bases). Trimming stripped 4 bases from V and 5 bases from J, with 7 bases between. This CDR3 is built from 12 residues. Germline CDR1 SGDLS, CDR2 YYNGEE. The CDR3 loop reads CASSREENIQYF. CDR3 nucleotides: TGTGCCAGCAGCAGGGAGGAAAACATTCAGTACTTC. Full variable domain (outside the CDR3, taken from reference TRBV9 and TRBJ2-4): DSGVTQTPKHLITATGQRVTLRCSPRSGDLSVYWYQQSLDQGLQFLIQYYNGEERAKGNILERFSAQQFPDLHSELNLSSLELGDSALYFCASSREENIQYFGAGTRLSVL.

The gene calls are TRBV5-1 and TRBJ2-7; D is possibly TRBD1 (5 bases). This CDR3 contains 13 residues. Trimming shortened V by 5 bases and J by 3 bases, and 12 bases separated the two germline ends. CDR1 and CDR2 from the germline V gene are SGHRS and YFSETQ. Written as DNA, the CDR3 is TGCGCCAGCAGTGAAGGACAAGTCTACGAGCAGTACTTC. Translation: CASSEGQVYEQYF.

The chain is built from TRBV3-1 (or the pseudogene TRBV3-2) and TRBJ2-5; 8 bases are a match to TRBD2. The germline V gene encodes CDR1 LGHDT and CDR2 YNNKEL (reference sequence). This CDR3 is built from 14 residues. After removal of 3 bases from V and 6 bases from J, the junction contained 6 bases not matched to a gene. The CDR3 here is CASSHRTSLKTQYF. The CDR3 DNA sequence: TGTGCCAGCAGCCACCGGACTAGCTTGAAGACCCAGTACTTC.

The chain couples TRBV6-2 or TRBV6-3 to TRBJ1-1; perhaps TRBD1 as D (5 bases). Germline values: CDR1 MNHEY, CDR2 SVGEGT. The V and J ends lost 6 bases and 1 base respectively, with 18 bases between them. The CDR3 spans 16 residues. CDR3 nucleotide sequence: TGTGCCAGCAGCAAAGGTGGAAGAACAGGGAACACTGAAGCTTTCTTT. This gives the protein CASSKGGRTGNTEAFF.

The chain uses TRBV29-1 and TRBJ1-2; no clear D gene. Germline CDR1 SQVTM, CDR2 ANQGSEA. Trimming pared 6 bases from V and 4 bases from J, leaving 9 bases between. The CDR3 is 11 residues long. The CDR3 DNA reads as TGCAGCGTCTCAGGCCCCTATGGCTACACCTTC. Translating gives CSVSGPYGYTF.

The V gene is TRBV29-1, the J gene TRBJ2-7, with TRBD1 identical over 8 bases. Germline V gene data show CDR1 as SQVTM and CDR2 as ANQGSEA. This CDR3 has 13 amino acids. J was trimmed by 4 bases and V by 3 bases; bases with no gene match: 5. The CDR3 region is CSVELTGEYEQYF. The CDR3 DNA is TGCAGCGTTGAGCTGACAGGGGAATACGAGCAGTACTTC.

V usage is TRBV28 and J usage is TRBJ2-3, with 7 bases identical to TRBD1. CDR1 is MDHEN, CDR2 SYDVKM, per germline. This CDR3 contains 15 residues. V lost 6 bases to trimming and J lost 5 bases; unmatched junction nucleotides: 11. In DNA form, the CDR3 reads TGTGCCAGCAGACCGGACAGGCCCCCTGGAGATACGCAGTATTTT. Amino acids: CASRPDRPPGDTQYF.

The CDR3 spells CASSYPPSEQFF. CDR3 nucleotide sequence: TGTGCCAGCAGTTACCCGCCTAGTGAGCAGTTCTTC. The chain employs TRBV6-2 or TRBV6-3 and TRBJ2-1; D not resolved. The V gene lost 2 bases and the J gene lost 9 bases, with 8 bases spanning the gap. CDR1 and CDR2 from the germline V gene are MNHEY and SVGEGT. The CDR3 contains 12 residues.

The rearrangement joins TRBV7-2 to TRBJ1-1; D is perhaps TRBD1 (6 bases). Germline lookup yields CDR1 SGHTA and CDR2 FQGNSA. The CDR3 is made up of 17 amino acids. V lost 5 bases, J lost 6 bases, and 25 bases lay in between. The CDR3 here is CASSVRTTNVRTAEAFF. In nucleotides, the CDR3 is TGTGCCAGCAGCGTAAGAACGACCAATGTACGGACAGCTGAAGCTTTCTTT.

The rearrangement links TRBV9 to TRBJ1-2; TRBD1 is a possible D gene (6 bases). V gave up 0 bases and J gave up 4 bases, with 10 bases separating them. This CDR3 region has 14 residues. Per the germline V gene, CDR1 is SGDLS and CDR2 is YYNGEE. CDR3 coding DNA: TGTGCCAGCAGCGTAGCCAGGGGCCCCTATGGCTACACCTTC. Its translation: CASSVARGPYGYTF.

The chain recombines TRBV28 with TRBJ2-4, with D possibly being TRBD1 (5 bases). V lost 3 bases, J lost 0 bases, and 15 bases lay in between. This CDR3 is 17 amino acids long. Germline loops: CDR1 MDHEN, CDR2 SYDVKM. The CDR3 is CASSFVWGRVAKNIQYF. The DNA of the CDR3 is TGTGCCAGCAGTTTCGTATGGGGCCGGGTAGCCAAAAACATTCAGTACTTC.

This clone was observed at least ten times. Distinct nucleotide sequences in the sample also encode this CDR3. The gene calls are TRBV6-5 and TRBJ2-3, with D possibly being TRBD1 (6 bases). The CDR3 is made up of 15 amino acids. The germline V gene has CDR1 MNHEY and CDR2 SVGAGI. Trimming left V 3 bases short and J 1 base short, with 11 bases between. The CDR3 region is CASSYGGAGTDTQYF. The CDR3 DNA follows: TGTGCCAGCAGTTATGGGGGCGCAGGCACAGATACGCAGTATTTT.

The chain carries TRBV24-1 and TRBJ1-2; maybe TRBD1 (5 bases). The V gene lost 3 bases and the J gene lost 3 bases, with 19 bases spanning the gap. This CDR3 spans 17 amino acids. Looked up from germline, CDR1 is KGHDR and CDR2 is SFDVKD. The CDR3 protein is CATSDTPGGGEDYGYTF. The CDR3 DNA follows: TGTGCCACCAGTGATACCCCTGGGGGAGGGGAGGACTATGGCTACACCTTC.